This is a list of T cell receptor beta chains from one sample in a study of blood T cell repertoires in COVID-19. Using immunoSEQ multiplex PCR, the repertoire was profiled, and TCRdb retains in-frame clones only, with some absent. This table has around 300,000 clones, roughly nine tenths appearing once. Sequences were obtained from peripheral blood. These receptors came from a man over 45 with acute or convalescent COVID-19. CDR3s leave out the opening cysteine and the closing phenylalanine or tryptophan. A D gene is named only where the DNA matches it firmly.

. | TRBJ1-5 | TRBV19 | ASSFQARGNQPQH
. | TRBJ2-1 | TRBV5-4 | ASSYEARVNEQF
. | TRBJ1-1 | TRBV30 | AWRPSGAGTILAGWTEAF
. | TRBJ2-1 | TRBV5-6 | ASSVRGEQF
TRBD1 | TRBJ1-4 | TRBV19 | ASSGDRDNEKLF
TRBD1 | TRBJ2-5 | TRBV5-1 | ASSLTGGSQETQY
. | TRBJ2-1 | TRBV5-1 | ASSLVGASSYNEQF
. | TRBJ1-5 | TRBV30 | AWSRGIGNQPQH
TRBD2 | TRBJ2-2 | TRBV7-3 | ASSSPAGENTGELF
. | TRBJ1-1 | TRBV5-6 | ASSLGHLEAF
TRBD1 | TRBJ1-4 | TRBV30 | ACFPGTGREKLF